The 29 T cell receptor beta chains given below trace back to one sample, sequenced in a study of T cell responses to AZD1222 COVID-19 vaccine. Sequencing was performed with immunoSEQ multiplex PCR; in TCRdb, only in-frame clones are kept and a portion is missing. The sample comprises over 90,000 clones, about 90% of which are singletons, and 4.5% to 5.5% rests with the top ten. Here the sequenced sample was peripheral blood, taken on day 0 of AZD1222 vaccination. The origin of the receptors is an adult in good health.

This chain connects TRBV9 to TRBJ1-3; the match to TRBD1 covers 9 bases. The CDR3 length is 14 residues. CDR1 and CDR2 from the germline V gene are SGDLS and YYNGEE. V gave up 4 bases and J gave up 7 bases; unmatched junction bases: 6. For the CDR3, the DNA is TGTGCCAGCAGCCCTCGACAGGGGGGCAACACCATATATTTT. Translated, it gives CASSPRQGGNTIYF.

This clone appeared a single time. V usage is TRBV21-1 and J usage is TRBJ2-7; the D call TRBD1 from the table was never checked on the DNA. TRBV21-1 represents a pseudogene. This CDR3 is 16 amino acids long. The CDR3 DNA is TGTGCCAGCAGCAAAAGTCTCTCGGCGACAACCTACGAGCAGTACTTC. It specifies CASSKSLSATTYEQYF.

This chain uses TRBV2 with TRBJ1-5; a possible D gene is TRBD1 (5 bases). The germline CDR1 and CDR2 sequences are SNHLY and FYNNEI. This CDR3 contains 14 residues. Trimming removed 7 bases from V and 6 bases from J, with 16 bases in between. The CDR3 DNA reads TGTGCCAGCAACGAAAGACCGGGGGTTCAGCCCCAGCATTTT. Encoded protein: CASNERPGVQPQHF.

The genes are TRBV19 and TRBJ1-5; TRBD1 aligns across 10 bases. CDR1 and CDR2 from the germline V gene are LNHDA and SQIVND (reference sequence). The CDR3 runs 15 residues. The junction had 12 bases not matched to a gene; V was cut back by 5 bases and J by 11 bases. The CDR3 coding sequence is TGTGCCAGTAGTGCATCCTGGACAGGGGGACGGTCCCAGCATTTT. It encodes CASSASWTGGRSQHF.

V usage is TRBV5-5 and J usage is TRBJ2-5; D might be TRBD2 (6 bases). This CDR3 has 14 residues. CDR1 and CDR2 (germline): SGHKS, YYEKEE (reference sequence). Between the trimmed V and J ends, which lost 3 bases and 3 bases, there was a span of 12 bases. The CDR3 nucleotides read TGTGCCAGCAGCTACGGTGGCGGGGAAGAGACCCAGTACTTC. Encoded protein: CASSYGGGEETQYF.

The CDR3 reads CAIGGFNSSGANVLTF. CDR3 DNA: TGTGCCATAGGCGGGTTTAACAGCTCTGGGGCCAACGTCCTGACTTTC. V and J are TRBV10-3 and TRBJ2-6; tentative D call: TRBD2 (5 bases). CDR1 and CDR2 (germline): ENHRY, SYGVKD. This CDR3 region has 16 residues. V lost 9 bases and J 0 bases, leaving 15 bases between the germline ends.

The chain employs TRBV5-1 and TRBJ2-7, with D perhaps given as TRBD1 or TRBD2 (6 bases each). CDR1 SGHRS and CDR2 YFSETQ come from the germline V gene. V dropped 9 bases and J dropped 7 bases, with 23 bases sitting between them. The CDR3 sequence is 14 residues long. CDR3 DNA sequence: TGCGCCACCACGCGGGACACGGGTCCTGGGGAGCAGTACTTC. It is translated as CATTRDTGPGEQYF.

This chain joins TRBV5-4 and TRBJ2-5, with 7 bases matching TRBD1. Germline V CDR1 and CDR2: SGHNT, YYREEE (reference sequence). This CDR3 comprises 14 residues. V lost 4 bases and J lost 5; bases outside the gene matches: 8. CDR3 sequence: CASSGRQGEETQYF. For the CDR3, the DNA is TGTGCCAGCAGCGGGCGACAGGGAGAGGAGACCCAGTACTTC.

V gene TRBV4-1 combines with J gene TRBJ1-1; TRBD1 aligns across 11 bases. V was clipped by 4 bases and J by 7 bases; unmatched bases: 8. Germline-derived CDR1 and CDR2 are MGHRA and YSYEKL. There are 15 residues in the CDR3. The CDR3 protein is CASSPQDRGLFEAFF. CDR3 sequence (DNA): TGCGCCAGCAGCCCCCAGGACAGGGGGCTTTTTGAAGCTTTCTTT.

The rearrangement uses TRBV13 and TRBJ2-3; possibly TRBD2 for D (7 bases). CDR1 is PRHDT, CDR2 FYEKMQ, per germline (reference sequence). V lost 5 bases and J 8 bases, leaving 20 bases between the germline ends. This CDR3 region has 15 residues. CDR3 sequence reads: CASSLKGEGPSTQYF. The CDR3 DNA reads TGTGCCAGCAGCCTAAAGGGGGAGGGACCCAGTACGCAGTATTTT. Based on the CDR3 plus reference TRBV13 and TRBJ2-3, the full variable domain is AAGVIQSPRHLIKEKRETATLKCYPIPRHDTVYWYQQGPGQDPQFLISFYEKMQSDKGSIPDRFSAQQFSDYHSELNMSSLELGDSALYFCASSLKGEGPSTQYFGPGTRLTVL.

The chain is built from TRBV5-1 and TRBJ2-3, with D possibly being TRBD1 (5 bases). Germline assignment: CDR1 SGHRS and CDR2 YFSETQ. V was pared by 3 bases and J by 2 bases, with 16 bases between. The CDR3 totals 16 residues. CDR3 in DNA: TGCGCCAGCAGCTCAACCCAGGGCATATACACAGATACGCAGTATTTT. As protein: CASSSTQGIYTDTQYF.

This chain links TRBV9 with TRBJ1-2; D gene uncertain. There are 14 residues in the CDR3. V was shortened by 2 bases and J by 0 bases, with 8 bases between the two germline ends. Germline-derived CDR1 and CDR2 are SGDLS and YYNGEE. The CDR3 loop reads CASSVGPPNYGYTF. Here the CDR3 DNA reads TGTGCCAGCAGCGTGGGCCCCCCTAACTATGGCTACACCTTC.

The V gene is TRBV19, the J gene TRBJ2-7; maybe TRBD1 (5 bases). The V gene's germline CDR1 is LNHDA and CDR2 SQIVND (reference sequence). This CDR3 region has 13 residues. The V end lost 5 bases, the J end lost 3 bases, and 11 bases lay between the germline ends. This chain's CDR3 is CASSRQKFYEQYF. CDR3 DNA sequence: TGTGCCAGTAGTCGACAGAAATTCTACGAGCAGTACTTC.

The J gene is TRBJ2-7, the V gene TRBV6-1, with 10 bases lining up with TRBD1. Germline V gene lookup returns CDR1 MNHNS and CDR2 SASEGT. This CDR3 spans 17 amino acids. V dropped 4 bases and J dropped 4; count of bases not matched to a gene: 13. The CDR3 DNA follows: TGTGCCAGCAGTGGACGAAGACAGGGGGCGGTTCCGTACGAGCAGTACTTC. Its translation is CASSGRRQGAVPYEQYF.

The rearrangement uses TRBV7-2 and TRBJ2-3, with no clear D. This CDR3 comprises 14 residues. CDR1 and CDR2 (germline): SGHTA, FQGNSA. The germline V and J ends were trimmed by 5 bases and 4 bases, with 13 bases remaining between them. Here the CDR3 DNA reads TGTGCCAGCAGCCTCCGTTATGGGGCAGATACGCAGTATTTT. Its protein is CASSLRYGADTQYF. Together with reference TRBV7-2 and TRBJ2-3, the CDR3 gives the full variable domain: GAGVSQSPSNKVTEKGKDVELRCDPISGHTALYWYRQSLGQGLEFLIYFQGNSAPDKSGLPSDRFSAERTGGSVSTLTIQRTQQEDSAVYLCASSLRYGADTQYFGPGTRLTVL.

The genes are TRBV7-2 and TRBJ2-3, with D maybe TRBD2 (6 bases). Trimming shortened V by 0 bases and J by 5 bases, and 9 bases separated the two germline ends. Germline assignment: CDR1 SGHTA and CDR2 FQGNSA. The CDR3 runs 14 residues. In nucleotides, the CDR3 is TGTGCCAGCAGCTTAGCCGGGGGAATAGATACGCAGTATTTT. Translated: CASSLAGGIDTQYF.

This clone has only one observation. The chain is built from TRBV3-1 (or the pseudogene TRBV3-2) and TRBJ1-2; 7 bases agree with TRBD1. Per the germline V gene, CDR1 is LGHDT and CDR2 is YNNKEL (reference sequence). Unmatched junction bases numbered 18, after V lost 0 bases and J lost 8 bases. CDR3 length: 18 amino acids. Here the CDR3 DNA reads TGTGCCAGCAGCCAAGATCGTCGGCCAGGGGGTTCGGTCTGGGGCTACACCTTC. Its translation: CASSQDRRPGGSVWGYTF.

The chain employs TRBV5-6 and TRBJ2-7, with a possible D match to TRBD2 (5 bases). The germline V and J ends were trimmed by 0 bases and 3 bases, with 16 bases remaining between them. Germline CDR1 is SGHDT and CDR2 is YYEEEE. The CDR3 runs 16 residues. The DNA for the CDR3 is TGTGCCAGCAGCTTGGGAGGGCCATTCGGTCACTACGAGCAGTACTTC. Protein sequence: CASSLGGPFGHYEQYF.

The chain employs TRBV10-3 and TRBJ2-6; D possibly corresponds to TRBD1 (5 bases). This CDR3 is 15 amino acids long. V lost 4 bases, J lost 0 bases, and 7 bases lay in between. The germline gives CDR1 ENHRY, CDR2 SYGVKD. The CDR3 sequence is CAISVGDSGANVLTF. As DNA, the CDR3 is TGTGCCATCAGTGTAGGGGACTCTGGGGCCAACGTCCTGACTTTC.

V gene TRBV9 combines with J gene TRBJ1-1; unclear D gene. Per the germline V gene, CDR1 is SGDLS and CDR2 is YYNGEE. There are 17 residues in the CDR3. Deletions cut 5 bases from V and 0 bases from J, with 20 bases between. In nucleotides, the CDR3 is TGTGCCAGCAGTTCGGGGAGGCGGGGAGACATGAACACTGAAGCTTTCTTT. This codes for CASSSGRRGDMNTEAFF.

The rearrangement uses TRBV5-5 and TRBJ2-5, with D unclear. Trimming took 4 bases from V and 5 from J, leaving 15 bases between them. Germline lookup yields CDR1 SGHKS and CDR2 YYEKEE (reference sequence). The CDR3 is 14 residues long. DNA of the CDR3: TGTGCCAGCAGCCCACCCCTAGGCCGGGAGACCCAGTACTTC. Translating it yields CASSPPLGRETQYF.

This chain links TRBV6-5 with TRBJ1-1; the D gene is possibly TRBD1 (6 bases). CDR1 and CDR2 (germline): MNHEY, SVGAGI. The CDR3 has 13 amino acids. V was trimmed by 2 bases and J by 3 bases, leaving 7 bases between them. The CDR3 DNA reads TGTGCCAGCAGTTACGGGACACACACTGAAGCTTTCTTT. Translation gives CASSYGTHTEAFF.

The V call is TRBV7-3, the J call TRBJ1-1, with 9 bases aligning to TRBD1. CDR1 SGHTA and CDR2 FQGTGA come from the germline V gene. V shed 5 bases, J shed 3 bases, and the junction held 7 bases outside the gene matches. The CDR3 consists of 15 residues. DNA for the CDR3: TGTGCCAGCAGCCCACGGGACAGGGCCGACACTGAAGCTTTCTTT. Its protein product is CASSPRDRADTEAFF.

This chain joins TRBV7-8 and TRBJ1-5; TRBD1 aligns across 10 bases. J was trimmed by 4 bases and V by 2 bases; bases with no gene match: 8. The CDR3 contains 17 residues. Germline CDR1 SGHVS, CDR2 FQNEAQ. The chain's CDR3 is CASSLHPTGGGNQPQHF. In DNA, the CDR3 is TGTGCCAGCAGCTTACATCCGACAGGGGGCGGTAATCAGCCCCAGCATTTT. The full variable domain, with the rest looked up from reference TRBV7-8 and TRBJ1-5, is GAGVSQSPRYKVAKRGQDVALRCDPISGHVSLFWYQQALGQGPEFLTYFQNEAQLDKSGLPSDRFFAERPEGSVSTLKIQRTQQEDSAVYLCASSLHPTGGGNQPQHFGDGTRLSIL.

The V and J genes are TRBV5-1 and TRBJ2-1, with 12 bases identical to TRBD2. V gave up 0 bases and J gave up 7 bases; unmatched junction bases: 8. There are 17 residues in the CDR3. CDR1 is SGHRS and CDR2 is YFSETQ in the germline V gene. The CDR3 spells CASSLGLLAGGGNEQFF. The CDR3 DNA reads TGCGCCAGCAGCTTGGGCCTACTAGCGGGGGGCGGAAATGAGCAGTTCTTC. The variable domain in full, completed from reference TRBV5-1 and TRBJ2-1, reads KAGVTQTPRYLIKTRGQQVTLSCSPISGHRSVSWYQQTPGQGLQFLFEYFSETQRNKGNFPGRFSGRQFSNSRSEMNVSTLELGDSALYLCASSLGLLAGGGNEQFFGPGTRLTVL.

J is TRBJ2-1 and V is TRBV5-1; TRBD1 matches 9 bases. This CDR3 has 14 amino acids. The V segment lost 0 bases and the J segment 15 bases; nucleotides outside the gene matches: 10. Germline CDR1 reads SGHRS; CDR2 reads YFSETQ. CDR3: CASSLEFPGQGPFF. The DNA for the CDR3 is TGCGCCAGCAGCTTGGAGTTCCCGGGACAGGGACCGTTCTTC.

The V and J genes are TRBV3-1 (or the pseudogene TRBV3-2) and TRBJ2-7; D is unresolved. Germline V gene lookup returns CDR1 LGHDT and CDR2 YNNKEL (reference sequence). The ends were cut back, 4 bases at V and 3 bases at J, with 13 bases in the middle. The CDR3 covers 14 residues. For the CDR3, the DNA is TGTGCCAGCAGCCTTGAGACGTACCACTACGAGCAGTACTTC. This encodes CASSLETYHYEQYF.

The rearrangement uses TRBV12-3 or TRBV12-4 and TRBJ2-2; D is undetermined. The V and J ends lost 3 bases and 6 bases respectively, with 5 bases between them. The CDR3 loop spans 12 amino acids. The CDR3 here is CASSFYAGELFF. CDR3 sequence (DNA): TGTGCCAGCAGTTTTTATGCCGGGGAGCTGTTTTTT.

V usage is TRBV14 and J usage is TRBJ2-5; no definite D call. This CDR3 spans 13 amino acids. V was shortened by 4 bases and J by 9 bases, with 15 bases between the two germline ends. CDR1 SGHDN and CDR2 FVKESK come from the germline V gene. Here the CDR3 reads CASSPQRAEAQYF. In nucleotides, the CDR3 is TGTGCCAGCAGCCCACAACGGGCGGAAGCCCAGTACTTC. The variable domain in full, with the rest retrieved from reference TRBV14 and TRBJ2-5, is EAGVTQFPSHSVIEKGQTVTLRCDPISGHDNLYWYRRVMGKEIKFLLHFVKESKQDESGMPNNRFLAERTGGTYSTLKVQPAELEDSGVYFCASSPQRAEAQYFGPGTRLLVL.